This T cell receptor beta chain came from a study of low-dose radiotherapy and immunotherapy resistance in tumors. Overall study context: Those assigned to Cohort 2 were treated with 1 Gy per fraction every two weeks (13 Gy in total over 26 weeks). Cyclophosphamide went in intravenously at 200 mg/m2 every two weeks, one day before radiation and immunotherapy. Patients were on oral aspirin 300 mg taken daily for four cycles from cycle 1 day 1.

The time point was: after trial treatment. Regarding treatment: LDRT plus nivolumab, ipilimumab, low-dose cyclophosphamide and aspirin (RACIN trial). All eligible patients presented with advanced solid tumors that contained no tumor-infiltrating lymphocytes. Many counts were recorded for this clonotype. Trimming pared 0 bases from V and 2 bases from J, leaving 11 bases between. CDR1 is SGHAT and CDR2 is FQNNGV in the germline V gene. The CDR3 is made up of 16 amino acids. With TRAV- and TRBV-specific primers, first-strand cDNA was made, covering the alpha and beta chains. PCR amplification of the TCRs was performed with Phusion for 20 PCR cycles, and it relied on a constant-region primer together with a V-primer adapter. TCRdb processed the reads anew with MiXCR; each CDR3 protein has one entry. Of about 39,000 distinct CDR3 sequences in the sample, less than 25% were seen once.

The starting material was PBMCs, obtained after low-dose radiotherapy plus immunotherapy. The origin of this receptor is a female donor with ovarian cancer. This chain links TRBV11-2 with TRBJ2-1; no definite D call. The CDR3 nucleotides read TGTGCCAGCAGCTTAGATCAGGCCCCCCCCTACAATGAGCAGTTCTTC. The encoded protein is CASSLDQAPPYNEQFF.